One sample yielded the 16 T cell receptor beta chains listed below, sequenced in a study of post-analysis software for immune sequencing data. What these receptors recognize is not known. General study results and limits: Patients showed TRBV5-6, TRBV5-1 and TRBV20-1 among five TRBV segments more frequent than in controls.

Prepared TCR beta cDNA libraries contained unique molecular identifiers. TCRdb called the PCR reads again in MiXCR, with one record for every CDR3 protein. The top ten clones hold roughly 1.8% of a sample with fewer than 700,000 distinct CDR3 sequences, around 44% of them seen once. Sequenced material: blood. All receptors derive from a girl aged 10-17 years with multiple sclerosis.

The chain couples TRBV6-1 to TRBJ2-1, with a tentative D call TRBD1 (5 bases). Germline CDR1 is MNHNS and CDR2 is SASEGT. V gave up 3 bases and J gave up 0 bases, with 15 bases separating them. CDR3 length equals 17 residues. The CDR3 coding sequence is TGTGCCAGCAGTGAGTCAGGGTCTCTCGGCTCCTACAATGAGCAGTTCTTC. Amino acid sequence: CASSESGSLGSYNEQFF.

The J gene is TRBJ2-1, the V gene TRBV6-5; 10 bases match TRBD2. The CDR3 has 15 residues. CDR1 MNHEY and CDR2 SVGAGI come from the germline V gene. V was pared by 5 bases and J by 6 bases, with 7 bases of the junction left unmatched. In DNA, the CDR3 is TGTGCCAGCAGTGAATCCTTAGCGGGAGGCAATGAGCAGTTCTTC. Amino acids: CASSESLAGGNEQFF.

The rearrangement links TRBV12-3 or TRBV12-4 to TRBJ2-1; 9 nucleotides match TRBD2. The length of the CDR3 is 14 residues. V shed 6 bases, J shed 8 bases, and the junction held 8 bases outside the gene matches. CDR3: CASRGPSGVDEQFF. The DNA for the CDR3 is TGTGCCAGCAGGGGGCCTAGCGGGGTAGATGAGCAGTTCTTC.

This clonotype has ten or more counts. This chain links TRBV15 with TRBJ1-5; D ambiguous. This CDR3 has 15 amino acids. CDR1 is LNHNV and CDR2 is YYDKDF in the germline V gene (reference sequence). Trimming removed 5 bases from V and 0 bases from J, with 11 bases in between. The chain's CDR3 is CATSVLLDSNQPQHF. The CDR3 DNA follows: TGTGCCACCAGCGTTTTACTAGATAGCAATCAGCCCCAGCATTTT. Full variable domain (remainder filled in from reference TRBV15 and TRBJ1-5): DAMVIQNPRYQVTQFGKPVTLSCSQTLNHNVMYWYQQKSSQAPKLLFHYYDKDFNNEADTPDNFQSRRPNTSFCFLDIRSPGLGDTAMYLCATSVLLDSNQPQHFGDGTRLSIL.

The chain couples TRBV7-9 to TRBJ2-4; no definite D call. CDR1 SEHNR and CDR2 FQNEAQ come from the germline V gene (reference sequence). CDR3 size: 14 residues. Deletions cut 5 bases from V and 13 bases from J, with 21 bases between. CDR3 bases: TGTGCCAGCAGCCCGGTCACCCGGGCCTCTGAGCAGTACTTC. It yields the protein CASSPVTRASEQYF.

The gene calls are TRBV7-3 and TRBJ2-1; 7 bases match TRBD2. Germline assignment: CDR1 SGHTA and CDR2 FQGTGA. There are 14 residues in the CDR3. V dropped 2 bases and J dropped 5; count of bases not matched to a gene: 3. CDR3 in amino acids: CASSLWEGDNEQFF. For the CDR3, the DNA is TGTGCCAGCAGCTTATGGGAGGGTGACAATGAGCAGTTCTTC. Complete variable domain (other parts from reference TRBV7-3 and TRBJ2-1): GAGVSQTPSNKVTEKGKYVELRCDPISGHTALYWYRQSLGQGPEFLIYFQGTGAADDSGLPNDRFFAVRPEGSVSTLKIQRTERGDSAVYLCASSLWEGDNEQFFGPGTRLTVL.

As for this clonotype: Germline is not matched at one junction end, which may reflect a read error. The CDR3 nucleotides are TGCGCCAGCAGCTTGGCCGGCGGGAATTCACCCCCCCACTTT. Translated: CASSLAGGNSPPHF. This chain connects TRBV5-1 to TRBJ1-6; D ambiguous. CDR1 is SGHRS, CDR2 YFSETQ, per germline. The CDR3 covers 14 residues. Filled out from reference TRBV5-1 and TRBJ1-6, the complete variable domain reads KAGVTQTPRYLIKTRGQQVTLSCSPISGHRSVSWYQQTPGQGLQFLFEYFSETQRNKGNFPGRFSGRQFSNSRSEMNVSTLELGDSALYLCASSLAGGNSPPHFGNGTRLTVT.

This clonotype was found once. This chain connects TRBV5-6 to TRBJ1-2; no definite D call. Germline V CDR1 and CDR2: SGHDT, YYEEEE. V lost 1 base, J lost 6 bases, and 7 bases lay in between. The CDR3 sequence is 12 residues long. CDR3 DNA sequence: TGTGCCAGCAGCTTGTACGACGATGGCTACACCTTC. Translation gives CASSLYDDGYTF. Variable domain in full (rest from reference TRBV5-6 and TRBJ1-2): DAGVTQSPTHLIKTRGQQVTLRCSPKSGHDTVSWYQQALGQGPQFIFQYYEEEERQRGNFPDRFSGHQFPNYSSELNVNALLLGDSALYLCASSLYDDGYTFGSGTRLTVV.

This chain uses TRBV6-5 with TRBJ2-7; tentatively, D is TRBD2 (5 bases). The CDR3 consists of 12 residues. CDR1 is MNHEY, CDR2 SVGAGI, per germline. Trimming took 2 bases from V and 7 from J, leaving 9 bases between them. CDR3 loop: CASSYPGEEQYF. CDR3 nucleotides: TGTGCCAGCAGTTACCCCGGGGAAGAGCAGTACTTC.

This chain links TRBV7-2 with TRBJ2-7, with 10 bases matching TRBD2. Germline V CDR1 and CDR2: SGHTA, FQGNSA. This CDR3 comprises 17 residues. The V gene end was trimmed by 1 base and the J gene end by 3 bases; junction bases not matched to a gene: 9. This CDR3 is CASSLGASGSYSYEQYF. The CDR3 DNA follows: TGTGCCAGCAGCTTAGGGGCTAGCGGGAGTTATAGCTACGAGCAGTACTTC.

By its share, this clonotype is medium-sized. The J gene is TRBJ2-3, the V gene TRBV10-3; 8 nucleotides line up with TRBD1. The CDR3 has 16 amino acids. Unmatched junction bases numbered 16, after V lost 3 bases and J lost 11 bases. Germline V gene sequence: CDR1 ENHRY, CDR2 SYGVKD. The CDR3 nucleotides are TGTGCCATCAGTGACCCGGACAGGGTCCCCACGGGAGAGCAGTATTTT. Its translation: CAISDPDRVPTGEQYF.

The chain is built from TRBV29-1 and TRBJ2-7; weak D call: TRBD1 (6 bases). Trimming removed 6 bases from V and 1 base from J, with 10 bases in between. The CDR3 contains 12 residues. Looked up from germline, CDR1 is SQVTM and CDR2 is ANQGSEA. The CDR3: CSVLGGSYEQYF. CDR3 bases: TGCAGCGTCCTAGGGGGTTCCTACGAGCAGTACTTC.

V and J are TRBV9 and TRBJ2-7, with D perhaps TRBD2 (6 bases). Trimming took off 7 bases at V and 7 bases at J, with 24 bases between the two ends. Germline values: CDR1 SGDLS, CDR2 YYNGEE. This CDR3 is built from 15 residues. CDR3 DNA: TGTGCCAGCTCCAGGGACCCGATGTGGGGGGTAGAGCAGTACTTC. Protein: CASSRDPMWGVEQYF.

This chain connects TRBV20-1 to TRBJ2-5, with 11 positions matching TRBD2. This CDR3 comprises 15 residues. Per the germline V gene, CDR1 is DFQATT and CDR2 is SNEGSKA (reference sequence). Unmatched junction bases numbered 4, after V lost 1 base and J lost 3 bases. CDR3 protein: CSARGVAGGKETQYF. The CDR3 DNA reads as TGCAGTGCTAGAGGGGTAGCGGGGGGGAAAGAGACCCAGTACTTC.

This chain joins TRBV5-1 and TRBJ2-1; D is possibly TRBD2 (5 bases). CDR3 length equals 15 residues. Trimming shortened V by 6 bases and J by 9 bases, and 22 bases separated the two germline ends. Germline V lookup: CDR1 SGHRS, CDR2 YFSETQ. The chain's CDR3 is CASTTHLVGEGEQFF. The CDR3, as DNA: TGCGCCAGCACCACCCATCTAGTGGGAGAGGGTGAGCAGTTCTTC.

The chain couples TRBV12-3 or TRBV12-4 to TRBJ2-5; tentatively, D is TRBD1 (6 bases). Trimming stripped 5 bases from V and 1 base from J, with 14 bases between. The CDR3 sequence is 15 residues long. The CDR3 here is CASSTGSGIQETQYF. The CDR3, as DNA: TGTGCCAGCAGTACAGGGTCGGGTATCCAAGAGACCCAGTACTTC.